The 30 T cell receptor beta chains below come from one sample, sequenced in a study of T cells in Graves' hyperthyroidism and ophthalmopathy. The source material, RNA transcripts, was used to amplify TCR beta CDR3 regions. TCR CDR3 underwent first-round RT-PCR with the HTBI primer set. TCRdb fed the multiplex PCR reads into MiXCR, producing one record per CDR3 protein. Of some 620,000 distinct CDR3 sequences in the sample, around 15% were seen once. Specimen: blood. Source of these receptors: a young woman with Graves' hyperthyroidism.

This clonotype was seen more than once but under ten times. This chain connects TRBV29-1 to TRBJ1-1, with 7 positions matching TRBD1. J was trimmed by 2 bases and V by 2 bases; bases with no gene match: 8. The V gene's germline CDR1 is SQVTM and CDR2 ANQGSEA. CDR3 size: 15 residues. The CDR3 DNA reads TGCAGCGTTGAAAATCCGACAGGGCAAAACACTGAAGCTTTCTTT. It codes for CSVENPTGQNTEAFF.

This clonotype showed up just a few times. The chain recombines TRBV6-1 with TRBJ2-7; maybe TRBD1 (5 bases). CDR1 is MNHNS, CDR2 SASEGT, per germline. V lost 3 bases to trimming and J lost 2 bases, with 14 bases between them. The CDR3 loop spans 15 amino acids. The CDR3 region has the DNA TGTGCCAGCAGTGATTTGCCGACAGCCGCCTACGAGCAGTACTTC. It yields the protein CASSDLPTAAYEQYF.

At least ten counts were recorded for this clonotype. V is TRBV13 and J is TRBJ1-4; D is uncertain. Germline lookup yields CDR1 PRHDT and CDR2 FYEKMQ (reference sequence). The CDR3 extends over 14 amino acids. Deletions cut 5 bases from V and 7 bases from J, with 14 bases between. CDR3 nucleotide sequence: TGTGCCAGCAGCCGCAGGCAAGCGGGTGAAAAACTGTTTTTT. It yields the protein CASSRRQAGEKLFF.

The genes are TRBV15 and TRBJ2-1, with D maybe TRBD1 (5 bases). The germline V and J ends were trimmed by 1 base and 8 bases, with 9 bases remaining between them. The CDR3 is 13 amino acids. The V gene's germline CDR1 is LNHNV and CDR2 YYDKDF (reference sequence). For the CDR3, the DNA is TGTGCCACCAGCAGAGTAGTAGGGGATGAGCAGTTCTTC. Amino acids: CATSRVVGDEQFF.

Note on this clonotype: A clone one base away is much larger, so this may be a read error. The J gene is TRBJ1-5, the V gene TRBV24-1, with D possibly being TRBD1 (5 bases). The germline V gene has CDR1 KGHDR and CDR2 SFDVKD. Trimming took off 3 bases at V and 3 bases at J, with 20 bases between the two ends. The CDR3 consists of 18 residues. CDR3 DNA: TGTGCCACCAGTGATCGAACTACAGGACTGACTATCAATCAGCCCCAGCATTTT. Protein product: CATSDRTTGLTINQPQHF.

This clonotype has a count of ten or more. This rearrangement joins TRBV28 to TRBJ1-2, with 7 bases matching TRBD1. CDR1 MDHEN and CDR2 SYDVKM come from the germline V gene. The CDR3 runs 13 residues. Trimming took 8 bases from V and 3 from J; bases not matched to a gene: 6. CDR3: CASGSQGYYGYTF. Here the CDR3 DNA reads TGTGCCAGCGGTTCACAGGGGTACTATGGCTACACCTTC.

This clonotype occurred many times. The J gene is TRBJ2-1, the V gene TRBV6-2 or TRBV6-3; D may match TRBD1 or TRBD2 (5 bases each). CDR3 length equals 13 residues. Trimming stripped 5 bases from V and 10 bases from J, with 15 bases between. From germline, CDR1 is MNHEY and CDR2 SVGEGT. CDR3 protein: CASSPSDWDEQFF. DNA for the CDR3: TGTGCCAGCAGTCCCTCCGACTGGGACGAGCAGTTCTTC.

About this clonotype itself: The junction departs from the called germline gene at one end, perhaps through a read error. The CDR3 reads CASPPQATNEKLFF. CDR3 sequence (DNA): TGTGCCAGCCCACCACAAGCAACAAATGAAAAACTGTTTTTT. The gene calls are TRBV18 and TRBJ1-4; D uncertain. CDR3 length: 14 amino acids. Germline CDR1 is KGHSH and CDR2 is LQKENI.

This clonotype has a handful of counts. The V and J genes are TRBV2 and TRBJ2-6, with 9 bases aligning to TRBD2. CDR3 length equals 16 residues. In germline, CDR1 is SNHLY, CDR2 FYNNEI. The V segment lost 5 bases and the J segment 2 bases; nucleotides outside the gene matches: 4. Here the CDR3 reads CASSFIAGAGANVLTF. The CDR3 coding sequence is TGTGCCAGCAGTTTCATAGCGGGAGCTGGGGCCAACGTCCTGACTTTC. The whole variable domain, remainder taken from reference TRBV2 and TRBJ2-6, is EPEVTQTPSHQVTQMGQEVILRCVPISNHLYFYWYRQILGQKVEFLVSFYNNEISEKSEIFDDQFSVERPDGSNFTLKIRSTKLEDSAMYFCASSFIAGAGANVLTFGAGSRLTVL.

There are many counts of this clonotype. CDR3 region: CSARGRKDYEQYF. CDR3 nucleotides: TGCAGTGCTAGAGGGAGGAAAGACTACGAGCAGTACTTC. The chain carries TRBV20-1 and TRBJ2-7, with D maybe TRBD2 (5 bases). The germline V gene has CDR1 DFQATT and CDR2 SNEGSKA (reference sequence). The CDR3 extends over 13 amino acids. V was cut by 1 base and J by 3 bases, with 10 bases left in between.

Concerning this clonotype: Germline is not matched at one junction end, which may reflect a read error. The chain employs TRBV10-3 and TRBJ2-1; possibly TRBD1 for D (5 bases). The V gene's germline CDR1 is ENHRY and CDR2 SYGVKD. This CDR3 spans 14 amino acids. The CDR3 DNA reads as TGTGCCATCAGTGAAAAGGGGTCCCACAATGAGCAATTCTTC. Its protein is CAISEKGSHNEQFF.

At least ten counts were recorded for this clonotype. The CDR3 spells CASSPFGGTEAFF. In DNA form, the CDR3 reads TGTGCCAGCAGCCCATTCGGGGGCACTGAAGCTTTCTTT. The chain carries TRBV7-9 and TRBJ1-1; D possibly corresponds to TRBD1 (5 bases). This CDR3 has 13 amino acids. Germline V gene data show CDR1 as SEHNR and CDR2 as FQNEAQ (reference sequence). Deletions cut 5 bases from V and 4 bases from J, with 11 bases between.

This chain joins TRBV5-1 and TRBJ2-7; no firm D call. Germline CDR1 SGHRS, CDR2 YFSETQ. The CDR3 runs to 14 residues. Between the trimmed V and J ends, which lost 0 bases and 5 bases, there was a span of 12 bases. The CDR3 loop is CASSLDTFQNEQYF. The CDR3 nucleotides are TGCGCCAGCAGCTTGGATACATTTCAGAACGAGCAGTACTTC.

This clonotype was seen repeatedly, ten times or more. The chain employs TRBV12-3 or TRBV12-4 and TRBJ1-6; D unresolved. The CDR3 length is 13 residues. The V gene lost 4 bases and the J gene lost 9 bases, with 10 bases spanning the gap. CDR3 sequence reads: CASSSASPSPLHF. DNA of the CDR3: TGTGCCAGCAGTTCCGCGTCCCCTTCACCCCTCCACTTT.

This clonotype was seen many times. The V call is TRBV28, the J call TRBJ2-5; possibly TRBD2 for D (5 bases). Germline V lookup: CDR1 MDHEN, CDR2 SYDVKM. With 7 bases removed from V and 2 bases from J, the gap between germline ends came to 14 bases. This CDR3 contains 14 residues. The CDR3 protein is CASTLRAEQETQYF. The CDR3 coding sequence is TGTGCCAGCACCCTGCGGGCCGAGCAAGAGACCCAGTACTTC.

This clonotype showed up just a few times. The V gene is TRBV28, the J gene TRBJ2-1; D unresolved. This CDR3 is 12 amino acids long. The V end was cut by 4 bases, the J end by 9 bases, with 10 bases between. Germline CDR1 reads MDHEN; CDR2 reads SYDVKM. The CDR3 sequence is CASSYGVGEQFF. DNA for the CDR3: TGTGCCAGCAGTTATGGGGTCGGTGAGCAGTTCTTC.

This clonotype was seen only a few times. This sequence joins TRBV24-1 and TRBJ1-2; D is possibly TRBD1 (5 bases). This CDR3 region has 12 residues. Germline CDR1 KGHDR, CDR2 SFDVKD. Trimming took off 10 bases at V and 3 bases at J, with 11 bases between the two ends. The CDR3 spells CATRRADYGYTF. The CDR3 nucleotides read TGTGCCACTCGCAGGGCCGACTATGGCTACACCTTC.

Ten or more counts support this clonotype. The V call is TRBV2, the J call TRBJ2-3; 7 nucleotides align to TRBD2. The ends lost 0 bases at V and 1 base at J; junction bases unmatched: 4. The CDR3 runs 16 residues. The germline V gene has CDR1 SNHLY and CDR2 FYNNEI. CDR3 in amino acids: CASSEARGRGTDTQYF. The DNA for the CDR3 is TGTGCCAGCAGTGAAGCACGCGGGAGAGGCACAGATACGCAGTATTTT.

At least ten counts were recorded for this clonotype. CDR3 sequence: CASRGTGGSGYTF. The CDR3 bases are TGTGCCAGCAGGGGGACAGGGGGATCTGGCTACACCTTC. The chain links TRBV28 to TRBJ1-2, with 11 bases identical to TRBD1. J lost 7 bases, V lost 6 bases, and 4 bases had no gene match. Germline-derived CDR1 and CDR2 are MDHEN and SYDVKM. CDR3 length: 13 amino acids.

This clonotype has a count of ten or more. The chain has TRBV7-2 and TRBJ2-1; 12 bases match TRBD2. The V gene end was trimmed by 2 bases and the J gene end by 10 bases; junction bases not matched to a gene: 6. CDR3 length: 15 residues. The germline gives CDR1 SGHTA, CDR2 FQGNSA. This CDR3 is CASSLLAGGPGEQFF. CDR3 coding DNA: TGTGCCAGCAGCTTACTAGCGGGAGGGCCCGGGGAGCAGTTCTTC.

CDR3 DNA: TGTGCCAGCAGAACAGGAGGCGTAGCCTACGAGCAGTACTTC. Its translation: CASRTGGVAYEQYF. This sequence joins TRBV12-3 or TRBV12-4 and TRBJ2-7; D assignment may be TRBD1 or TRBD2 (5 bases each). The CDR3 consists of 14 residues. V dropped 6 bases and J dropped 2 bases, with 14 bases sitting between them.

This clonotype was counted many times. The chain has TRBV11-3 and TRBJ2-1, with TRBD1 matching over 10 bases. Germline-derived CDR1 and CDR2 are SGHNT and YENEEA. The CDR3 consists of 18 residues. With V trimmed by 3 bases and J by 0 bases, 8 bases remained unmatched. DNA of the CDR3: TGTGCCAGCAGCTTCCGACAGGGGGCCGGTAACTCCTACAATGAGCAGTTCTTC. As protein: CASSFRQGAGNSYNEQFF.

This clonotype was seen repeatedly, ten times or more. The chain has TRBV2 and TRBJ2-7; D is undetermined. V lost 1 base to trimming and J lost 5 bases, with 9 bases between them. Per germline, CDR1 SNHLY and CDR2 FYNNEI. The CDR3 is 13 residues long. The CDR3 loop is CASSEVSNHEQYF. The CDR3 DNA reads as TGTGCCAGCAGTGAAGTTAGCAACCACGAGCAGTACTTC.

Here the CDR3 reads CASRSQLNTEAFF. In nucleotides, the CDR3 is TGTGCCAGCAGGTCACAGTTGAACACTGAAGCTTTCTTT. The V and J genes are TRBV2 and TRBJ1-1; D remains ambiguous. CDR1 is SNHLY and CDR2 is FYNNEI in the germline V gene. The CDR3 totals 13 residues. With 6 bases removed from V and 0 bases from J, the gap between germline ends came to 8 bases. Based on the CDR3 plus reference TRBV2 and TRBJ1-1, the full variable domain is EPEVTQTPSHQVTQMGQEVILRCVPISNHLYFYWYRQILGQKVEFLVSFYNNEISEKSEIFDDQFSVERPDGSNFTLKIRSTKLEDSAMYFCASRSQLNTEAFFGQGTRLTVV.

The CDR3 here is CASSVRGGTSSTYNEQFF. The DNA for the CDR3 is TGTGCCAGCAGCGTCCGTGGAGGGACTTCCAGTACCTACAATGAGCAGTTCTTC. The chain couples TRBV11-3 to TRBJ2-1, with D maybe TRBD2 (6 bases). CDR1 is SGHNT, CDR2 YENEEA, per germline. The CDR3 has 18 amino acids. V was clipped by 5 bases and J by 2 bases, with 22 bases between them. The complete variable domain, with remaining parts taken from reference TRBV11-3 and TRBJ2-1, reads EAGVVQSPRYKIIEKKQPVAFWCNPISGHNTLYWYLQNLGQGPELLIRYENEEAVDDSQLPKDRFSAERLKGVDSTLKIQPAELGDSAVYLCASSVRGGTSSTYNEQFFGPGTRLTVL.

This clonotype was counted only a few times. The CDR3 DNA reads TGTGCCAGCAAAAGGGGAGGCGCAACTAATGAAAAACTGTTTTTT. Translating it yields CASKRGGATNEKLFF. The chain joins TRBV12-3 or TRBV12-4 to TRBJ1-4, with D possibly being TRBD1 (5 bases). With 7 bases removed from V and 0 bases from J, the gap between germline ends came to 12 bases. The CDR3 is made up of 15 amino acids.

The chain carries TRBV30 and TRBJ2-2; weak D call: TRBD2 (5 bases). Germline CDR1 reads GTSNPN; CDR2 reads SVGIG (reference sequence). V lost 2 bases to trimming and J lost 4 bases, with 20 bases between them. The CDR3 is made up of 17 amino acids. The CDR3 DNA reads as TGTGCCTGGAGTCTACCTCAGTGGGAGTGGGCCACCGGGGAGCTGTTTTTT. Protein: CAWSLPQWEWATGELFF.

The chain employs TRBV4-2 and TRBJ2-3, with D perhaps TRBD2 (7 bases). Germline V gives CDR1 LGHNA, CDR2 YNFKEQ. The length of the CDR3 is 17 residues. V lost 3 bases to trimming and J lost 3 bases, with 19 bases between them. Here the CDR3 DNA reads TGTGCCAGCAGCCACGACACAGGGAGGGCCTCAACAGATACGCAGTATTTT. Translated: CASSHDTGRASTDTQYF.

This clonotype came up a few times. The chain combines TRBV5-5 with TRBJ1-3; D remains unclear. Trimming left V 0 bases short and J 0 bases short, with 7 bases between. There are 15 residues in the CDR3. Germline CDR1 and CDR2: SGHKS and YYEKEE (reference sequence). CDR3 amino acids: CASSLDGDSGNTIYF. CDR3 DNA: TGTGCCAGCAGCTTGGACGGGGACTCTGGAAACACCATATATTTT.

This clonotype was picked up many times. The V gene is TRBV9, the J gene TRBJ2-7; 8 bases agree with TRBD2. Unmatched junction bases numbered 5, after V lost 4 bases and J lost 2 bases. This CDR3 region has 14 residues. Germline V lookup: CDR1 SGDLS, CDR2 YYNGEE. The CDR3 loop is CASSPEGLAYEQYF. The DNA of the CDR3 is TGTGCCAGCAGCCCCGAGGGACTAGCCTACGAGCAGTACTTC.